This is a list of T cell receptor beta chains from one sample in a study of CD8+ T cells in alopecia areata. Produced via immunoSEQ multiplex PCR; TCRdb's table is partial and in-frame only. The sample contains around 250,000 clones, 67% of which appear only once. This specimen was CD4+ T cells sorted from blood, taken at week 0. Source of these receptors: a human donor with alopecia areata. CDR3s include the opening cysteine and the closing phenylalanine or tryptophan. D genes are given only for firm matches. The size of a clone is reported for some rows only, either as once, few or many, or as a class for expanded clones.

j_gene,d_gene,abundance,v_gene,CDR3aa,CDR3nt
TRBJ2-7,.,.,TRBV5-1,CASSSQGEQYF,TGCGCCAGCTCCTCCCAGGGCGAGCAGTACTTC
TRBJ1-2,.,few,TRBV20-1,CSARASYGYTF,TGCAGTGCTAGGGCCAGCTATGGCTACACCTTC
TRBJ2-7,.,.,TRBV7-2,CASSPPSYEQYF,TGTGCCAGCAGCCCCCCGTCCTACGAGCAGTACTTC
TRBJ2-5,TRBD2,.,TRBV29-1,CSVFGGAETQYF,TGCAGCGTCTTCGGGGGGGCGGAGACCCAGTACTTC
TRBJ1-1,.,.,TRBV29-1,CSLGASDTEAFF,TGCAGTTTGGGGGCGTCCGACACTGAAGCTTTCTTT
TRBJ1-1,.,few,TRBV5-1,CASSLMAGWGEAFF,TGCGCCAGCAGCTTGATGGCGGGATGGGGTGAAGCTTTCTTT
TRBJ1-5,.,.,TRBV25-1,CASSSDGYSNQPQHF,TGTGCCAGCAGTTCTGACGGTTATAGCAATCAGCCCCAGCATTTT
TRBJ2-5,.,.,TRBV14,CASSPQIGTQYF,TGTGCCAGCAGCCCCCAGATCGGGACCCAGTACTTC
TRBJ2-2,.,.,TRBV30,CAWRSGTGELFF,TGTGCCTGGAGGTCAGGGACTGGCGAGCTGTTTTTT
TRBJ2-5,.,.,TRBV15,CATSRDQRRLQETQYF,TGTGCCACCAGCAGAGATCAGCGCCGGCTCCAAGAGACCCAGTACTTC
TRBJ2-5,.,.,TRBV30,CAWSGDRGETQYF,TGTGCCTGGAGCGGGGACCGTGGAGAGACCCAGTACTTC
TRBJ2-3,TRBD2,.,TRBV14,CASSQVGGADTQYF,TGTGCCAGCAGCCAAGTCGGGGGGGCGGATACGCAGTATTTT
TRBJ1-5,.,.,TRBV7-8,CASSIQGPANQPQHF,TGTGCCAGCAGCATACAGGGTCCAGCGAATCAGCCCCAGCATTTT
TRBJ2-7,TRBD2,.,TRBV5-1,CASRDAGGVYEQYF,TGCGCCAGCAGGGATGCGGGGGGCGTCTACGAGCAGTACTTC
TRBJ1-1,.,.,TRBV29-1,CSVERMVNTEAFF,TGCAGCGTTGAAAGGATGGTGAACACTGAAGCTTTCTTT
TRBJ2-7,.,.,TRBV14,CASSHPDTFYEQYF,TGTGCCAGCAGCCACCCGGACACTTTCTACGAGCAGTACTTC
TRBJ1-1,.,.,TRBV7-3,CASSSQGYTEAFF,TGTGCCAGCAGCTCCCAGGGGTACACTGAAGCTTTCTTT